The clone carrying this T cell receptor (beta chain) was seen a handful of times. Its antigen is unknown. Germline-derived CDR1 and CDR2 are LGHDT and YNNKEL (reference sequence). After removal of 1 base from V and 2 bases from J, the junction contained 10 bases not matched to a gene. The CDR3 spans 17 residues. These data come from a study of molecular identifiers for immune sequencing clone quantification. In preparing bulk TCR libraries, previously described methods and listed TCR primers were used. TCRdb re-analysed the PCR reads in MiXCR, keeping a single row per CDR3 protein. The sample has around 300,000 distinct CDR3 sequences, roughly 24% seen once. Study results and caveats: Jurkat TCR RNA that was spiked in from one cell was reportedly detectable among around 1 million naive cells. Same-barcode identical TCR molecules could make highly expanded clones look smaller than they are.

The sequenced sample was naive CD8+ T cells from blood, with Jurkat cell RNA spiked in. Sample subset: FACS-sorted CD8+CD4-CCR7+CD45RA+ naive T cells. This chain links TRBV3-1 with TRBJ2-7; TRBD1 aligns across 8 bases. The sequence was obtained from a human donor in good health. Some libraries in this study had Jurkat cell RNA spiked in. This chain's CDR3 is CASSQGFGQGHAYEQYF. The CDR3 region has the DNA TGTGCCAGCAGCCAAGGCTTCGGACAGGGTCACGCCTACGAGCAGTACTTC.